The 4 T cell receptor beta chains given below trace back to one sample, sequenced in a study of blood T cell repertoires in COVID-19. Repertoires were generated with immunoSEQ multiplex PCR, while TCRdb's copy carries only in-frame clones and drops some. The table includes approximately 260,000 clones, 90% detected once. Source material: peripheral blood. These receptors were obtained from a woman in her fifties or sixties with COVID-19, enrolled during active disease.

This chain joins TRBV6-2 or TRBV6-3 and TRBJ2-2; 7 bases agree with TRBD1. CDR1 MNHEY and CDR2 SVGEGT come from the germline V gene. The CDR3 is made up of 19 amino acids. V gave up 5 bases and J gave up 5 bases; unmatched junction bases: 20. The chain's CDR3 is CASSPPPTGLFGITGELFF. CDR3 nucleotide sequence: TGTGCCAGCAGTCCCCCACCGACAGGGCTTTTTGGTATTACCGGGGAGCTGTTTTTT.

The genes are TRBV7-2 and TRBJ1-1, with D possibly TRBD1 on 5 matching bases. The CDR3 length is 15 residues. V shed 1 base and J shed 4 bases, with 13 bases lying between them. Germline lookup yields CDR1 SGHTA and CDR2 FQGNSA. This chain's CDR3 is CASSLGGSWGTEAFF. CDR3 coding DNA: TGTGCCAGCAGCTTAGGGGGCTCTTGGGGCACTGAAGCTTTCTTT.

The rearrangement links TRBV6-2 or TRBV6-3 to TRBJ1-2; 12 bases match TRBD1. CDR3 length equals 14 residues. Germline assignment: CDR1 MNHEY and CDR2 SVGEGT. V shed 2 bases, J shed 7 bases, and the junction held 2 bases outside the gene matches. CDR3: CASSYGTGGLGYTF. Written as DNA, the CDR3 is TGTGCCAGCAGTTACGGGACAGGGGGCCTTGGCTACACCTTC.

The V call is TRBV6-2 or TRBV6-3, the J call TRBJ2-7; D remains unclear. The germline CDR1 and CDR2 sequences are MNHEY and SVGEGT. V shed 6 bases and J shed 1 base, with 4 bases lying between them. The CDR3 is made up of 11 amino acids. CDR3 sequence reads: CASSISYEQYF. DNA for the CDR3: TGTGCCAGCAGCATATCCTACGAGCAGTACTTC.